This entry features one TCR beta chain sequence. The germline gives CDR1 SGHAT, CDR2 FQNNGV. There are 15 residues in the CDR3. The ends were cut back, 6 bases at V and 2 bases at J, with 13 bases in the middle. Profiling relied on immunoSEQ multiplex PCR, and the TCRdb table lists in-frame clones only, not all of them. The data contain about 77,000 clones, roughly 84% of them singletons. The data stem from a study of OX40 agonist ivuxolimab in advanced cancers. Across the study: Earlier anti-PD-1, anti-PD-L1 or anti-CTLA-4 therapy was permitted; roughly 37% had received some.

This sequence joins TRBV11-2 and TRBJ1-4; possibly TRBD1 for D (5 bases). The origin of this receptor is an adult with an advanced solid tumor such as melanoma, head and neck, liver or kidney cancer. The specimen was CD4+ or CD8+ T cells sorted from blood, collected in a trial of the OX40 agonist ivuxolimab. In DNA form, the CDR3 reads TGTGCCAGCAGGCATCCTGGGGGTACTAATGAAAAACTGTTTTTT. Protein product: CASRHPGGTNEKLFF.